Given below is one TCR beta chain in context. Described time point: peripheral blood 6 weeks after treatment start. The entry originates in a study of PD-L1 blockade in urothelial cancer. Germline assignment: CDR1 LNHDA and CDR2 SQIVND (reference sequence). The CDR3 extends over 12 amino acids. Trimming shortened V by 6 bases and J by 0 bases, and 5 bases separated the two germline ends. Sequencing was performed with immunoSEQ multiplex PCR; in TCRdb, only in-frame clones are kept and a portion is missing. The table includes 75,000 to 100,000 clones, roughly 80% detected once. The material sequenced was PBMCs, taken around atezolizumab (anti-PD-L1) treatment. This chain joins TRBV19 and TRBJ1-1, with D uncertain. The TCR sequence derives from an older man with urothelial cancer. The CDR3 nucleotides read TGTGCCAGTAGCCTAATGAACACTGAAGCTTTCTTT. Its protein is CASSLMNTEAFF.